These 9 T cell receptor beta chains came from one sample sequenced in a study of blood T cell repertoires in COVID-19. The data were produced by immunoSEQ multiplex PCR, yet TCRdb's version contains in-frame clones alone and is incomplete. The data contain a few hundred thousand clones, 80% to 90% of them singletons. The specimen was PBMCs or T cells enriched from blood (not recorded which). The source of these receptors is a woman aged 18-35 years who had recovered from COVID-19.

The chain uses TRBV1 and TRBJ2-3; the table's D call TRBD1 went unverified against the DNA. TRBV1 counts as a pseudogene. The CDR3 is 14 amino acids. This CDR3 reads CTATGSGHTDTQYF. As DNA, the CDR3 is TGCACCGCTACAGGGTCTGGACACACAGATACGCAGTATTTT.

This chain joins TRBV11-2 and TRBJ2-7; D may be TRBD1 (7 bases). The CDR3 is made up of 14 amino acids. Trimming pared 5 bases from V and 7 bases from J, leaving 18 bases between. Germline CDR1 reads SGHAT; CDR2 reads FQNNGV. In nucleotides, the CDR3 is TGTGCCAGCAGCCCTTCCCCCCAGGGGGGAGAGCAGTACTTC. Encoded protein: CASSPSPQGGEQYF.

The chain uses TRBV30 and TRBJ2-5; TRBD2 matches at 8 bases. J was trimmed by 4 bases and V by 7 bases; bases with no gene match: 5. Germline V gene lookup returns CDR1 GTSNPN and CDR2 SVGIG (reference sequence). The CDR3 runs to 12 residues. This CDR3 is CALGLGGETQYF. CDR3 sequence (DNA): TGTGCCTTGGGACTAGGGGGAGAGACCCAGTACTTC.

This chain links TRBV7-2 with TRBJ2-7; 8 nucleotides agree with TRBD2. The ends lost 6 bases at V and 0 bases at J; junction bases unmatched: 4. Germline assignment: CDR1 SGHTA and CDR2 FQGNSA. The CDR3 has 14 residues. In nucleotides, the CDR3 is TGTGCCAGCAGGTCGGGGGGGAGCTCCTACGAGCAGTACTTC. Translated: CASRSGGSSYEQYF.

J is TRBJ2-7 and V is TRBV24-1; 8 nucleotides align to TRBD2. The CDR3 runs to 13 residues. The V segment lost 9 bases and the J segment 3 bases; nucleotides outside the gene matches: 6. Germline assignment: CDR1 KGHDR and CDR2 SFDVKD. CDR3 DNA sequence: TGTGCCACCCAGGCGGGGGGTGGCTACGAGCAGTACTTC. Its protein is CATQAGGGYEQYF.

V usage is TRBV19 and J usage is TRBJ2-3; the D gene is possibly TRBD2 (6 bases). The CDR3 has 15 amino acids. Germline V CDR1 and CDR2: LNHDA, SQIVND (reference sequence). V lost 1 base, J lost 9 bases, and 17 bases lay in between. The DNA of the CDR3 is TGTGCCAGTAGTATAGCCGGGACTTCCTCAGGAACGCAGTATTTT. Encoded protein: CASSIAGTSSGTQYF.

The gene calls are TRBV4-1 and TRBJ2-7; 10 nucleotides agree with TRBD2. V lost 4 bases to trimming and J lost 2 bases; unmatched junction nucleotides: 8. The CDR3 is 16 amino acids. Per germline, CDR1 MGHRA and CDR2 YSYEKL. The CDR3 is CASSPEGLANPYEQYF. For the CDR3, the DNA is TGCGCCAGCAGCCCGGAGGGACTAGCGAACCCCTACGAGCAGTACTTC.

CDR3 nucleotide sequence: TGTGCCAGCAGTTTTGGGCAGGGGTATGCGGACAATCAGCCCCAGCATTTT. This gives the protein CASSFGQGYADNQPQHF. The chain uses TRBV28 and TRBJ1-5; D perhaps matches TRBD1 (6 bases). Trimming took 3 bases from V and 3 from J, leaving 18 bases between them. CDR1 is MDHEN, CDR2 SYDVKM, per germline. This CDR3 is 17 amino acids long.

The chain recombines TRBV11-2 with TRBJ1-1; TRBD1 might be the D (5 bases). Germline V gives CDR1 SGHAT, CDR2 FQNNGV. The V end was cut by 1 base, the J end by 0 bases, with 12 bases between. The CDR3 is 16 residues long. The CDR3 reads CASSLGLTGVNTEAFF. The CDR3 DNA sequence: TGTGCCAGCAGCTTAGGCCTAACGGGGGTGAACACTGAAGCTTTCTTT.